The sequence of this T cell receptor (beta chain) was determined in a study of cytomegalovirus exposure and HLA in healthy donors. Study-wide points: A later analysis linked a missense DCLRE1C variant to TCR beta V- and J-gene trimming. Beyond CMV serostatus, there was no information to go on about immune exposure. In a later analysis, TCR association rates varied by HLA locus: DRB1 most, HLA-C fewest.

To note about this clone: Its target is not known.

The trim removed 6 bases at V and 0 bases at J, leaving 6 bases unmatched. CDR1 is MNHEY and CDR2 is SVGAGI in the germline V gene. This CDR3 comprises 15 residues. The PCR employed 60 Vbeta primers together with 13 Jbeta primers. Profiled with immunoSEQ multiplex PCR; TCRdb holds only in-frame clones, not every one. The table includes over 150,000 clones, roughly 87% detected once. The clonotype originates from a girl less than two years old in good health and CMV-seronegative. The rearrangement uses TRBV6-5 and TRBJ2-3, with TRBD1 matching over 7 bases. Source material: PBMCs. In DNA, the CDR3 is TGTGCCAGCAGCCCGGGACAGCTCAGCACAGATACGCAGTATTTT. It specifies CASSPGQLSTDTQYF.